These 24 T cell receptor beta chains originate from one sample sequenced in a study of graft-versus-host responses after intestinal transplantation. Responders (roughly 200,000, CFSE-labeled) were co-plated with roughly 200,000 irradiated, violet-dye-labeled stimulators. Generated by immunoSEQ multiplex PCR, the TCRdb table keeps only in-frame clones and is missing some. The table records around 14,000 clones, 35% to 40% of them present only once. The sequencing used alloreactive CD8+ T cells from a mixed lymphocyte reaction culture, collected before intestinal transplant. This sample's subset: CFSE-low proliferating T cells sorted from roughly six-day pre-transplant mixed lymphocyte reaction (GvH or HvG direction). These receptors came from a human patient who received an intestinal transplant.

The chain carries TRBV4-3 and TRBJ2-1; D is unresolved. The V and J ends lost 0 bases and 12 bases respectively, with 15 bases between them. CDR3 length: 14 residues. Germline values: CDR1 LGHNA, CDR2 YSLEER. The CDR3 loop is CASSQDRSLWPQFF. CDR3 nucleotides: TGCGCCAGCAGCCAAGATCGATCTCTCTGGCCGCAGTTCTTC.

This clone was detected once. The chain combines TRBV4-2 with TRBJ2-5; possibly TRBD2 for D (5 bases). Trimming stripped 1 base from V and 5 bases from J, with 14 bases between. The CDR3 loop spans 15 amino acids. Looked up from germline, CDR1 is LGHNA and CDR2 is YNFKEQ. The CDR3 DNA reads as TGTGCCAGCAGCCAAGCCGTTATATCGGGGGAGACCCAGTACTTC. Its protein is CASSQAVISGETQYF.

This chain uses TRBV5-1 with TRBJ2-7, with a tentative D call TRBD1 (6 bases). V gave up 4 bases and J gave up 2 bases, with 22 bases separating them. The CDR3 is made up of 17 amino acids. CDR1 is SGHRS, CDR2 YFSETQ, per germline. The CDR3 DNA sequence: TGCGCCAGCAGCGCCCGCCCAGGCCAGGGGCCGACCTACGAGCAGTACTTC. Translated: CASSARPGQGPTYEQYF.

This clone has just a few counts. Here the CDR3 reads CASSLPGFYEQYF. The CDR3 nucleotides are TGTGCCAGCAGCTTGCCGGGATTCTACGAGCAGTACTTC. The chain links TRBV7-9 to TRBJ2-7, with D possibly TRBD2 on 5 matching bases. The CDR3 spans 13 residues. Germline V gene lookup returns CDR1 SEHNR and CDR2 FQNEAQ (reference sequence). Trimming left V 3 bases short and J 3 bases short, with 9 bases between.

This chain links TRBV2 with TRBJ2-1, with D perhaps matching TRBD1 (6 bases). V gave up 6 bases and J gave up 2 bases, with 17 bases separating them. This CDR3 has 16 residues. Looked up from germline, CDR1 is SNHLY and CDR2 is FYNNEI. The CDR3 here is CASRENRERPYNEQFF. The CDR3 DNA follows: TGTGCCAGCAGGGAAAACAGGGAGCGGCCCTACAATGAGCAGTTCTTC.

This clone appeared a single time. The chain joins TRBV27 to TRBJ2-2; tentatively, D is TRBD2 (5 bases). This CDR3 region has 15 residues. Germline V gene data show CDR1 as MNHEY and CDR2 as SMNVEV (reference sequence). Trimming stripped 2 bases from V and 7 bases from J, with 14 bases between. This CDR3 reads CASSLRSSEGGELFF. CDR3 bases: TGTGCCAGCAGTTTACGTAGTAGCGAGGGCGGGGAGCTGTTTTTT.

This clone is labeled as medium-sized (0.01 to 0.1%). This chain connects TRBV4-3 to TRBJ2-7, with 7 positions matching TRBD2. The junction had 8 bases not matched to a gene; V was cut back by 4 bases and J by 2 bases. CDR3 length: 15 residues. CDR1 is LGHNA, CDR2 YSLEER, per germline. CDR3 nucleotide sequence: TGCGCCAGCAGCCGATCCCGGGACTATCCCTACGAGCAGTACTTC. It is translated as CASSRSRDYPYEQYF.

This sequence joins TRBV4-3 and TRBJ1-1; D gene unclear. The V end lost 3 bases, the J end lost 0 bases, and 8 bases lay between the germline ends. This CDR3 is built from 14 residues. Looked up from germline, CDR1 is LGHNA and CDR2 is YSLEER. The CDR3 loop is CASSHDTLNTEAFF. The CDR3 DNA is TGCGCCAGCAGCCACGACACCTTGAACACTGAAGCTTTCTTT.

Only a few counts were recorded for this clone. V and J are TRBV2 and TRBJ2-3, with D perhaps matching TRBD2 (6 bases). Trimming stripped 5 bases from V and 0 bases from J, with 12 bases between. Germline V gene lookup returns CDR1 SNHLY and CDR2 FYNNEI. The CDR3 loop spans 15 amino acids. The DNA of the CDR3 is TGTGCCAGCAGTTGGGGGGTAGTGAGCACAGATACGCAGTATTTT. Translation: CASSWGVVSTDTQYF.

This chain links TRBV27 with TRBJ2-1; maybe TRBD2 (6 bases). The CDR3 covers 16 residues. CDR1 is MNHEY and CDR2 is SMNVEV in the germline V gene (reference sequence). The ends were cut back, 0 bases at V and 0 bases at J, with 9 bases in the middle. The CDR3 region is CASSLSGGNSYNEQFF. The CDR3 DNA sequence: TGTGCCAGCAGTTTATCGGGCGGGAACTCCTACAATGAGCAGTTCTTC.

The chain joins TRBV7-2 to TRBJ2-1, with 12 bases aligning to TRBD2. The germline gives CDR1 SGHTA, CDR2 FQGNSA. This CDR3 has 18 amino acids. V dropped 5 bases and J dropped 1; count of bases not matched to a gene: 9. CDR3 loop: CASSRGTSGGISYNEQFF. CDR3 sequence (DNA): TGTGCCAGCAGCCGAGGAACTAGCGGGGGGATATCCTACAATGAGCAGTTCTTC.

The chain carries TRBV4-3 and TRBJ1-1; possibly TRBD1 for D (6 bases). The CDR3 contains 15 residues. Germline lookup yields CDR1 LGHNA and CDR2 YSLEER. V was shortened by 0 bases and J by 0 bases, with 8 bases between the two germline ends. The CDR3 protein is CASSQDQGLNTEAFF. The CDR3 nucleotides are TGCGCCAGCAGCCAAGACCAGGGGTTGAACACTGAAGCTTTCTTT.

This clone showed up just a few times. The chain has TRBV27 and TRBJ2-1, with D possibly matching TRBD1 (5 bases). Germline V CDR1 and CDR2: MNHEY, SMNVEV (reference sequence). The CDR3 runs 14 residues. V was trimmed by 3 bases and J by 4 bases, leaving 10 bases between them. CDR3 nucleotide sequence: TGTGCCAGCAGTTTCGTAGGGGCTTACAATGAGCAGTTCTTC. Translating gives CASSFVGAYNEQFF.

This sequence joins TRBV6-5 and TRBJ2-1; TRBD1 matches 10 bases. Germline values: CDR1 MNHEY, CDR2 SVGAGI. The length of the CDR3 is 13 residues. The J segment lost 7 bases and the V segment lost 4 bases, leaving 1 base of the junction unmatched. In DNA, the CDR3 is TGTGCCAGCAGTTGGGGACAGGGGAATGAGCAGTTCTTC. Translating gives CASSWGQGNEQFF.

This clone was seen a few times. This chain connects TRBV7-6 to TRBJ2-7; 7 bases fit TRBD2. J was trimmed by 7 bases and V by 1 base; bases with no gene match: 7. The germline CDR1 and CDR2 sequences are SGHVS and FNYEAQ. There are 14 residues in the CDR3. This CDR3 is CASSLGAGSGEQYF. CDR3 nucleotide sequence: TGTGCCAGCAGCTTAGGAGCGGGATCGGGGGAGCAGTACTTC.

A note on this clone: One end of the junction is discordant with germline, which a read error may explain. The chain couples TRBV30 to TRBJ2-5; perhaps TRBD2 as D (5 bases). Germline values: CDR1 GTSNPN, CDR2 SVGIG (reference sequence). CDR3 length: 13 residues. CDR3 sequence reads: CAWSPSSQGTQYF. CDR3 nucleotides: TGTGCCTGGAGTCCTAGCTCTCAAGGGACCCAGTACTTC.

The chain couples TRBV4-1 to TRBJ2-3; TRBD2 matches 11 bases. This CDR3 comprises 15 residues. V lost 1 base, J lost 5 bases, and 2 bases stayed unmatched. Germline assignment: CDR1 MGHRA and CDR2 YSYEKL. CDR3 DNA sequence: TGCGCCAGCAGCCAAGTAGCGGGAGGGGGAGATACGCAGTATTTT. The encoded protein is CASSQVAGGGDTQYF.

V is TRBV27 and J is TRBJ2-1, with 7 bases fitting TRBD2. The CDR3 is 13 amino acids. With V trimmed by 4 bases and J by 8 bases, 5 bases remained unmatched. The germline V gene encodes CDR1 MNHEY and CDR2 SMNVEV (reference sequence). The chain's CDR3 is CASSWGRVDEQFF. The CDR3 DNA sequence: TGTGCCAGCAGTTGGGGGAGGGTCGATGAGCAGTTCTTC.

This clone has only a few counts. The chain uses TRBV6-5 and TRBJ1-2; 9 nucleotides line up with TRBD1. This CDR3 spans 16 amino acids. Germline V gene data show CDR1 as MNHEY and CDR2 as SVGAGI. V shed 0 bases, J shed 6 bases, and the junction held 8 bases outside the gene matches. The CDR3 nucleotides are TGTGCCAGCAGTTACTCGGGGACAGGGACCCCGCATGGCTACACCTTC. Its protein is CASSYSGTGTPHGYTF.

The chain uses TRBV7-9 and TRBJ2-3; 9 nucleotides agree with TRBD2. Per germline, CDR1 SEHNR and CDR2 FQNEAQ (reference sequence). The CDR3 is 14 amino acids. Losses at the gene ends were 5 bases for V and 6 bases for J; bases not matched to a gene: 6. Here the CDR3 DNA reads TGTGCCAGCAGCCACAGGCGGGAGGGTGATACGCAGTATTTT. Amino acids: CASSHRREGDTQYF. Drawing the rest from reference TRBV7-9 and TRBJ2-3, the complete variable domain is DTGVSQNPRHKITKRGQNVTFRCDPISEHNRLYWYRQTLGQGPEFLTYFQNEAQLEKSRLLSDRFSAERPKGSFSTLEIQRTEQGDSAMYLCASSHRREGDTQYFGPGTRLTVL.

This clone turned up a few times. V and J are TRBV6-5 and TRBJ1-1, with 7 bases aligning to TRBD1. Germline trimming cut 7 bases from V and 2 bases from J; bases unmatched to any gene: 7. The CDR3 consists of 14 residues. The germline V gene encodes CDR1 MNHEY and CDR2 SVGAGI. The CDR3: CASTQGRGNTEAFF. As DNA, the CDR3 is TGTGCCAGCACACAGGGGCGAGGAAACACTGAAGCTTTCTTT.

This clone was recorded a few times. This chain connects TRBV5-1 to TRBJ1-2; no clear D. The germline V and J ends were trimmed by 4 bases and 0 bases, with 7 bases remaining between them. The CDR3 is 13 residues long. Germline values: CDR1 SGHRS, CDR2 YFSETQ. The CDR3 spells CASSPDPNYGYTF. The DNA for the CDR3 is TGCGCCAGCAGCCCAGATCCTAACTATGGCTACACCTTC.

By its share, this clone is medium-sized. The chain recombines TRBV4-1 with TRBJ2-7, with TRBD1 matching 7 bases. This CDR3 is built from 14 residues. CDR1 and CDR2 (germline): MGHRA, YSYEKL. Unmatched junction bases numbered 6, after V lost 4 bases and J lost 3 bases. CDR3 in DNA: TGCGCCAGCAGCCCCGGGACAGCCCTCTACGAGCAGTACTTC. Amino acid sequence: CASSPGTALYEQYF.

This clone was counted only a few times. The chain couples TRBV21-1 to TRBJ2-7; the table's D call, TRBD1, has no DNA check behind it. TRBV21-1 corresponds to a pseudogene. This CDR3 region has 15 residues. The DNA of the CDR3 is TGTGCCAGCAGCACCAAGACAGGGGAGGCCTACGAGCAGTACTTC. It codes for CASSTKTGEAYEQYF.